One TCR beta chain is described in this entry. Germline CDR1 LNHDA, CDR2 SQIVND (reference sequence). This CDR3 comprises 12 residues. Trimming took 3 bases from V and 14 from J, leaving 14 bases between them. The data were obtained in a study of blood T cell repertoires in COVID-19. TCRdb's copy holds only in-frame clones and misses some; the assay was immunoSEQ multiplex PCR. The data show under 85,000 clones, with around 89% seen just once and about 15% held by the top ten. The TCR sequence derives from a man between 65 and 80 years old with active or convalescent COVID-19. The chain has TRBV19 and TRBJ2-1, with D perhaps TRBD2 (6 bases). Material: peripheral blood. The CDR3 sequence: CASSIGDSGEFF. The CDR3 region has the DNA TGTGCCAGTAGTATTGGGGATTCGGGGGAGTTCTTC.